The 20 T cell receptor beta chains in this list originate from one sample, sequenced in a study of T cells in localized non-small cell lung cancer. Sequencing was performed with immunoSEQ multiplex PCR; in TCRdb, only in-frame clones are kept and a portion is missing. The sample lists fewer than 40,000 clones; around 73% were seen once. Material: peripheral blood, obtained before any cancer treatment. The receptors were sampled from a male donor aged 60 or older with stage II squamous cell lung carcinoma.

This clone was detected only once. This chain links TRBV5-1 with TRBJ1-5; possibly TRBD1 for D (6 bases). Germline CDR1 SGHRS, CDR2 YFSETQ. The CDR3 contains 15 residues. Trimming took 1 base from V and 4 from J, leaving 12 bases between them. This CDR3 reads CASSLWGDKNQPQHF. In nucleotides, the CDR3 is TGCGCCAGCAGCTTGTGGGGGGACAAAAATCAGCCCCAGCATTTT. Using reference TRBV5-1 and TRBJ1-5 for the parts outside the CDR3, the full variable domain is KAGVTQTPRYLIKTRGQQVTLSCSPISGHRSVSWYQQTPGQGLQFLFEYFSETQRNKGNFPGRFSGRQFSNSRSEMNVSTLELGDSALYLCASSLWGDKNQPQHFGDGTRLSIL.

The CDR3 region has the DNA TGTGCCAGCAGCTTGGCCAGGGAGACCCAGTACTTC. Translation: CASSLARETQYF. This sequence joins TRBV5-6 and TRBJ2-5; D remains ambiguous. Germline values: CDR1 SGHDT, CDR2 YYEEEE. The CDR3 is made up of 12 amino acids. Trimming pared 0 bases from V and 5 bases from J, leaving 5 bases between.

This clone was counted between two and nine times. The gene calls are TRBV11-2 and TRBJ2-5; no clear D gene. The CDR3 is made up of 13 amino acids. V lost 3 bases to trimming and J lost 0 bases, with 5 bases between them. CDR1 and CDR2 (germline): SGHAT, FQNNGV. The CDR3 DNA is TGTGCCAGCAGCTTGTCCCACCAAGAGACCCAGTACTTC. This translates into CASSLSHQETQYF. Complete variable domain (other parts from reference TRBV11-2 and TRBJ2-5): EAGVAQSPRYKIIEKRQSVAFWCNPISGHATLYWYQQILGQGPKLLIQFQNNGVVDDSQLPKDRFSAERLKGVDSTLKIQPAKLEDSAVYLCASSLSHQETQYFGPGTRLLVL.

The chain employs TRBV7-2 and TRBJ2-2; 10 bases are shared with TRBD2. The CDR3 has 16 amino acids. Germline V gene sequence: CDR1 SGHTA, CDR2 FQGNSA. V gave up 3 bases and J gave up 4 bases; unmatched junction bases: 5. This CDR3 is CASSLDSGRPTGELFF. The CDR3 region has the DNA TGTGCCAGCAGCTTGGATAGCGGGAGGCCCACCGGGGAGCTGTTTTTT. The whole variable domain, filled in from reference TRBV7-2 and TRBJ2-2, reads GAGVSQSPSNKVTEKGKDVELRCDPISGHTALYWYRQSLGQGLEFLIYFQGNSAPDKSGLPSDRFSAERTGGSVSTLTIQRTQQEDSAVYLCASSLDSGRPTGELFFGEGSRLTVL.

This chain connects TRBV7-6 to TRBJ2-7; D is unresolved. Germline values: CDR1 SGHVS, CDR2 FNYEAQ. With 5 bases removed from V and 0 bases from J, the gap between germline ends came to 14 bases. There are 15 residues in the CDR3. CDR3 region: CASSRSDQSSYEQYF. The CDR3 DNA follows: TGTGCCAGCAGCCGATCTGATCAAAGCTCCTACGAGCAGTACTTC.

A few counts support this clone. The V and J genes are TRBV6-1 and TRBJ2-7; D gene unclear. The germline V and J ends were trimmed by 8 bases and 1 base, with 12 bases remaining between them. Germline CDR1 reads MNHNS; CDR2 reads SASEGT. This CDR3 is 13 amino acids long. The CDR3 nucleotides are TGTGCCAGCCTAAAACTGGGTTCCTACGAGCAGTACTTC. Translated: CASLKLGSYEQYF.

The chain couples TRBV6-4 to TRBJ2-3; no firm D call. This CDR3 region has 13 residues. The germline V and J ends were trimmed by 2 bases and 2 bases, with 5 bases remaining between them. Germline lookup yields CDR1 MRHNA and CDR2 SNTAGT. The CDR3, as DNA: TGTGCCAGCAGTGACCAGGCCACAGATACGCAGTATTTT. Translating it yields CASSDQATDTQYF.

The rearrangement uses TRBV18 and TRBJ2-1, with D possibly being TRBD2 (5 bases). The CDR3 covers 13 residues. Germline values: CDR1 KGHSH, CDR2 LQKENI. Trimming took off 2 bases at V and 4 bases at J, with 6 bases between the two ends. In nucleotides, the CDR3 is TGTGCCAGCTCACCAGGGGAGTACAATGAGCAGTTCTTC. Its translation: CASSPGEYNEQFF.

This sequence joins TRBV18 and TRBJ2-5, with TRBD2 as a possible D gene (6 bases). V lost 3 bases to trimming and J lost 2 bases, with 19 bases between them. This CDR3 comprises 17 residues. Germline V CDR1 and CDR2: KGHSH, LQKENI. The CDR3 DNA is TGTGCCAGCTCACCGACTAGATCGGTCGGGTATCAAGAGACCCAGTACTTC. Residues: CASSPTRSVGYQETQYF. The variable domain in full, completed from reference TRBV18 and TRBJ2-5, reads NAGVMQNPRHLVRRRGQEARLRCSPMKGHSHVYWYRQLPEEGLKFMVYLQKENIIDESGMPKERFSAEFPKEGPSILRIQQVVRGDSAAYFCASSPTRSVGYQETQYFGPGTRLLVL.

The chain uses TRBV11-3 and TRBJ2-3, with a weak D call TRBD2 (6 bases). CDR3 length equals 13 residues. Germline values: CDR1 SGHNT, CDR2 YENEEA. Trimming took 1 base from V and 4 from J, leaving 6 bases between them. The CDR3 DNA reads TGTGCCAGCAGCTTAGGACTAGCAGATACGCAGTATTTT. Protein sequence: CASSLGLADTQYF.

The chain carries TRBV28 and TRBJ1-5; possible D gene TRBD1, 5 bases. CDR1 MDHEN and CDR2 SYDVKM come from the germline V gene. The CDR3 runs to 19 residues. Deletions cut 5 bases from V and 0 bases from J, with 23 bases between. The CDR3 coding sequence is TGTGCCAGCAGTCTCAACGGGGGACGGGGGTTTTATAGCAATCAGCCCCAGCATTTT. Translation gives CASSLNGGRGFYSNQPQHF.

This chain uses TRBV7-2 with TRBJ1-4; maybe TRBD1 (5 bases). The germline V gene encodes CDR1 SGHTA and CDR2 FQGNSA. The V gene lost 3 bases and the J gene lost 5 bases, with 13 bases spanning the gap. The CDR3 length is 15 residues. The CDR3 protein is CASSFDSFRNEKLFF. The CDR3 coding sequence is TGTGCCAGCAGCTTCGACAGTTTTAGAAATGAAAAACTGTTTTTT.

The rearrangement links TRBV18 to TRBJ2-1; TRBD2 matches 8 bases. The J segment lost 5 bases and the V segment lost 0 bases, leaving 3 bases of the junction unmatched. There are 15 residues in the CDR3. Looked up from germline, CDR1 is KGHSH and CDR2 is LQKENI. The CDR3 protein is CASSPPTGGHNEQFF. The CDR3, as DNA: TGTGCCAGCTCACCACCGACGGGAGGGCACAATGAGCAGTTCTTC.

V gene TRBV5-4 combines with J gene TRBJ1-1; D is uncertain. This CDR3 has 14 residues. Germline CDR1 SGHNT, CDR2 YYREEE (reference sequence). Trimming shortened V by 6 bases and J by 2 bases, and 14 bases separated the two germline ends. Here the CDR3 DNA reads TGTGCCAGCACCCATTACACTAGTAACACTGAAGCTTTCTTT. Its protein product is CASTHYTSNTEAFF.

This clone was counted a single time. The V and J genes are TRBV11-2 and TRBJ2-3; D ambiguous. Germline loops: CDR1 SGHAT, CDR2 FQNNGV. V was clipped by 5 bases and J by 1 base, with 10 bases between them. This CDR3 is 14 amino acids long. The CDR3 here is CASSVGLGTDTQYF. For the CDR3, the DNA is TGTGCCAGCAGCGTAGGGTTGGGCACAGATACGCAGTATTTT.

CDR3 residues: CASSPQQASKGSSPLHF. The DNA for the CDR3 is TGTGCCAGCTCACCACAGCAGGCCAGCAAAGGAAGTTCACCCCTCCACTTT. The chain combines TRBV18 with TRBJ1-6; no clear D gene. The CDR3 is 17 residues long. The germline V gene has CDR1 KGHSH and CDR2 LQKENI. V was clipped by 1 base and J by 9 bases, with 19 bases between them.

The rearrangement links TRBV19 to TRBJ1-1; 7 bases match TRBD1. The V segment lost 7 bases and the J segment 8 bases; nucleotides outside the gene matches: 13. The CDR3 extends over 14 amino acids. Germline V CDR1 and CDR2: LNHDA, SQIVND (reference sequence). CDR3 in DNA: TGTGCCAGTATCTCAGGGGGGGCCGCTCGAGAAGCTTTCTTT. Translating gives CASISGGAAREAFF.

The rearrangement links TRBV5-1 to TRBJ2-5; TRBD2 aligns across 8 bases. J gave up 1 base and V 4 bases, and 9 bases lay outside the gene matches. The CDR3 length is 16 residues. Germline V lookup: CDR1 SGHRS, CDR2 YFSETQ. CDR3 bases: TGCGCCAGCAGCAAGGTCGGCGGGGGGACCCAAGAGACCCAGTACTTC. As protein: CASSKVGGGTQETQYF.

The sample holds a few counts of this clone. The chain is built from TRBV5-1 and TRBJ2-4, with a possible D match to TRBD2 (6 bases). Germline V gene sequence: CDR1 SGHRS, CDR2 YFSETQ. V gave up 4 bases and J gave up 5 bases, with 19 bases separating them. The CDR3 loop spans 16 amino acids. The CDR3 protein is CASSDQAGRGENIQYF. CDR3 nucleotides: TGCGCCAGCAGCGACCAAGCCGGGCGGGGAGAAAACATTCAGTACTTC.

This chain joins TRBV7-3 and TRBJ2-1; D perhaps matches TRBD2 (5 bases). The CDR3 has 13 residues. V gave up 5 bases and J gave up 5 bases, with 10 bases separating them. The germline CDR1 and CDR2 sequences are SGHTA and FQGTGA. The CDR3 reads CASSPNGDNEQFF. The CDR3 nucleotides are TGTGCCAGCAGCCCAAACGGGGACAATGAGCAGTTCTTC.